Listed below are T cell receptor beta chains from one sample, sequenced in a study of human T cells and chemical hapten exposure. TCRdb redid the calling of the RACE reads with MiXCR, one entry per CDR3 protein. Among around 99,000 distinct CDR3 sequences, roughly an eighth were seen once, and the ten largest hold roughly 2%. The sample here was whole blood, taken in connection with sensitization to the hapten diphenylcyclopropenone (DPC). The receptors were gathered from a woman between 40 and 50 years old with alopecia areata. Some clones in this sample may be carry-over from other donors' samples. Each CDR3 is given without its conserved first and last residue. Fields, in order: J gene, clone size, CDR3 length, V gene, CDR3 protein. Only part of the rows carry a size: once, few, many, or a class if the clone is expanded.

J: TRBJ2-7
size: -
length: 16
V: TRBV20-1
CDR3: SASHFGTSGRFSYEQY

J: TRBJ2-7
size: many
length: 14
V: TRBV4-1
CDR3: ASSPGLAGDGGEQY

J: TRBJ2-6
size: -
length: 13
V: TRBV5-1
CDR3: ASRLTVLGANVLT

J: TRBJ2-7
size: -
length: 11
V: TRBV28
CDR3: ASSPSGGDEQY

J: TRBJ2-7
size: few
length: 16
V: TRBV28
CDR3: ASGMEGPFQRGGYEQY

J: TRBJ1-1
size: many
length: 12
V: TRBV4-3
CDR3: ASSQGNRGQGAF

J: TRBJ2-7
size: -
length: 12
V: TRBV2
CDR3: ASRSGIDVYEQY

J: TRBJ2-7
size: -
length: 12
V: TRBV20-1
CDR3: SASEEAVNYEQY

J: TRBJ2-5
size: -
length: 11
V: TRBV20-1
CDR3: SSGGLVGETQY

J: TRBJ1-1
size: -
length: 11
V: TRBV12-3/TRBV12-4
CDR3: ASSTGLGTEAF

J: TRBJ2-7
size: -
length: 16
V: TRBV20-1
CDR3: SARDHAGTSGSLYEQY

J: TRBJ2-5
size: -
length: 14
V: TRBV6-6
CDR3: ASSGWGTSGKETQY

J: TRBJ2-7
size: many
length: 13
V: TRBV6-2/TRBV6-3
CDR3: ASSSGLAGADEQY

J: TRBJ2-1
size: few
length: 12
V: TRBV29-1
CDR3: SVAGGGSYNEQF

J: TRBJ1-1
size: -
length: 12
V: TRBV6-6
CDR3: ASSYGGLNTEAF

J: TRBJ2-7
size: -
length: 11
V: TRBV6-1
CDR3: ASSDRGPYEQY

J: TRBJ1-5
size: many
length: 14
V: TRBV6-2/TRBV6-3
CDR3: ASSFSGTGPPQPQH

J: TRBJ2-3
size: few
length: 12
V: TRBV20-1
CDR3: SALKAGATDTQY

J: TRBJ2-5
size: -
length: 13
V: TRBV7-8
CDR3: ASSLFAGGEETRY

J: TRBJ2-1
size: many
length: 8
V: TRBV29-1
CDR3: SVRTNEQF

J: TRBJ2-1
size: many
length: 13
V: TRBV12-3/TRBV12-4
CDR3: ASSTGRSSYNEQF

J: TRBJ2-3
size: few
length: 16
V: TRBV28
CDR3: ASTHSGLTGAYTDTQY

J: TRBJ2-1
size: -
length: 12
V: TRBV29-1
CDR3: SGSGHGSYNEQF

J: TRBJ2-7
size: -
length: 13
V: TRBV5-1
CDR3: ASRPRTGIGYEQY

J: TRBJ1-1
size: -
length: 11
V: TRBV7-6
CDR3: ASSLAMNTEAF

J: TRBJ2-3
size: -
length: 11
V: TRBV18
CDR3: ASSPGLPDTQY

J: TRBJ2-7
size: many
length: 12
V: TRBV20-1
CDR3: SAVSGRASPEQY

J: TRBJ1-2
size: many
length: 10
V: TRBV6-2/TRBV6-3
CDR3: ASSLNRRGYT

J: TRBJ2-1
size: -
length: 12
V: TRBV9
CDR3: ASSVGSLFNEQF

J: TRBJ2-7
size: few
length: 13
V: TRBV29-1
CDR3: SVVTPLAEIYEQY